Each of the 17 T cell receptor beta chains below was sequenced from the same sample in a study of T cell repertoires in cytomegalovirus infection. Their specific antigens are unknown. TCRdb reanalysed the reads using MiXCR and keeps one entry per CDR3 protein. This table holds roughly 920,000 distinct CDR3 sequences, around a third found once. The sample here was cultured CD8+ T cells from PBMCs, taken from culture after CMV antigen stimulation. Source of these receptors: a human donor in good health (CMV status not recorded). Some clones in this sample may be carry-over from other donors' samples.

The V call is TRBV6-2 or TRBV6-3, the J call TRBJ2-7; D is unresolved. The CDR3 length is 12 residues. V shed 2 bases and J shed 3 bases, with 5 bases lying between them. The germline V gene has CDR1 MNHEY and CDR2 SVGEGT. CDR3 bases: TGTGCCAGCAGTTACCAGGTCTACGAGCAGTACTTC. Translation: CASSYQVYEQYF.

CDR3 residues: CASSPEVYNSPLHF. CDR3 DNA sequence: TGTGCCAGCAGCCCGGAAGTCTATAATTCACCCCTCCACTTT. The V and J genes are TRBV7-9 and TRBJ1-6, with D uncertain. The ends were cut back, 5 bases at V and 3 bases at J, with 8 bases in the middle. This CDR3 spans 14 amino acids. From germline, CDR1 is SEHNR and CDR2 FQNEAQ (reference sequence).

This clonotype has only a few counts. The chain is built from TRBV7-6 and TRBJ2-7, with a weak D call TRBD1 (6 bases). V was clipped by 5 bases and J by 0 bases, with 14 bases between them. The CDR3 is made up of 15 amino acids. Germline assignment: CDR1 SGHVS and CDR2 FNYEAQ. CDR3: CASSSQGYLSYEQYF. The CDR3 DNA sequence: TGTGCCAGCAGCAGTCAGGGGTACCTCTCCTACGAGCAGTACTTC.

The chain joins TRBV5-6 to TRBJ2-7; TRBD2 matches at 14 bases. CDR1 is SGHDT and CDR2 is YYEEEE in the germline V gene. V was pared by 0 bases and J by 2 bases, with 4 bases of the junction left unmatched. The CDR3 is 17 amino acids. CDR3 amino acids: CASSLGLAGGQPYEQYV. In nucleotides, the CDR3 is TGTGCCAGCAGCTTGGGACTAGCGGGGGGGCAGCCCTACGAGCAGTACGTC.

This clonotype occurred a few times. The V call is TRBV6-1, the J call TRBJ2-1; weak D call: TRBD2 (6 bases). V lost 5 bases to trimming and J lost 9 bases, with 11 bases between them. The germline gives CDR1 MNHNS, CDR2 SASEGT. This CDR3 region has 12 residues. CDR3 in amino acids: CASSSPGLEQFF. The CDR3 nucleotides read TGTGCCAGCAGTTCCCCGGGACTTGAGCAGTTCTTC.

This clonotype was recorded a few times. The chain uses TRBV20-1 and TRBJ1-5; a weak D match, TRBD1 (5 bases). Trimming stripped 3 bases from V and 12 bases from J, with 9 bases between. Germline V gene data show CDR1 as DFQATT and CDR2 as SNEGSKA (reference sequence). The CDR3 sequence is 10 residues long. CDR3 loop: CSASYGGQHF. The CDR3 bases are TGCAGTGCTAGTTACGGGGGCCAGCATTTT.

The chain combines TRBV7-6 with TRBJ2-1; possible D gene TRBD1, 6 bases. V lost 0 bases and J 4 bases, leaving 10 bases between the germline ends. In germline, CDR1 is SGHVS, CDR2 FNYEAQ. The CDR3 has 15 residues. As DNA, the CDR3 is TGTGCCAGCAGCTTAGCCACCGGGACATACAATGAGCAGTTCTTC. This codes for CASSLATGTYNEQFF.

The V gene is TRBV18, the J gene TRBJ1-1; a weak D match, TRBD1 (5 bases). CDR1 KGHSH and CDR2 LQKENI come from the germline V gene. The length of the CDR3 is 17 residues. The ends were cut back, 0 bases at V and 1 base at J, with 15 bases in the middle. The CDR3 region has the DNA TGTGCCAGCTCACCACCTCTTCGAACAGGAACGAACACTGAAGCTTTCTTT. It codes for CASSPPLRTGTNTEAFF.

This clonotype was seen at least ten times. V usage is TRBV7-8 and J usage is TRBJ1-5; a weak D match, TRBD1 (6 bases). CDR1 is SGHVS and CDR2 is FQNEAQ in the germline V gene. Trimming took 4 bases from V and 1 from J, leaving 14 bases between them. The length of the CDR3 is 16 residues. The CDR3: CASSSPGEQSNQPQHF. The CDR3 region has the DNA TGTGCCAGCAGCTCCCCAGGGGAGCAGAGCAATCAGCCCCAGCATTTT. Looking up the rest from reference TRBV7-8 and TRBJ1-5 gives the full variable domain: GAGVSQSPRYKVAKRGQDVALRCDPISGHVSLFWYQQALGQGPEFLTYFQNEAQLDKSGLPSDRFFAERPEGSVSTLKIQRTQQEDSAVYLCASSSPGEQSNQPQHFGDGTRLSIL.

This clonotype was picked up one time. This chain connects TRBV25-1 to TRBJ1-1; 10 bases line up with TRBD1. The CDR3 loop spans 16 amino acids. CDR1 is MGHDK, CDR2 SYGVNS, per germline. J gave up 6 bases and V 5 bases, and 12 bases lay outside the gene matches. The CDR3 spells CASSFRERTGGSEAFF. The CDR3 DNA is TGTGCCAGCAGTTTTAGGGAACGGACAGGGGGTTCTGAAGCTTTCTTT.

The chain links TRBV27 to TRBJ1-1; D perhaps matches TRBD1 (6 bases). This CDR3 spans 13 amino acids. Germline V gene lookup returns CDR1 MNHEY and CDR2 SMNVEV (reference sequence). The germline V and J ends were trimmed by 2 bases and 7 bases, with 11 bases remaining between them. The CDR3 sequence: CASSLQGRGEAFF. In DNA form, the CDR3 reads TGTGCCAGCAGTTTACAGGGGCGAGGTGAAGCTTTCTTT.

The CDR3, as DNA: TGTGCCAGCAGCTTCCTAGAGGCTTTCTTT. As protein: CASSFLEAFF. J is TRBJ1-1 and V is TRBV7-9; D is unresolved. Germline assignment: CDR1 SEHNR and CDR2 FQNEAQ (reference sequence). V lost 3 bases to trimming and J lost 11 bases, with 7 bases between them. This CDR3 contains 10 residues.

The V and J genes are TRBV4-2 and TRBJ1-5; weak D call: TRBD1 (5 bases). This CDR3 comprises 15 residues. V dropped 1 base and J dropped 4 bases, with 11 bases sitting between them. CDR1 LGHNA and CDR2 YNFKEQ come from the germline V gene. CDR3 sequence reads: CASSQVGDGNQPQHF. The CDR3 DNA reads as TGTGCCAGCAGCCAAGTCGGGGACGGAAATCAGCCCCAGCATTTT.

V usage is TRBV7-2 and J usage is TRBJ2-1, with D perhaps TRBD1 (6 bases). The germline CDR1 and CDR2 sequences are SGHTA and FQGNSA. The length of the CDR3 is 15 residues. Trimming pared 2 bases from V and 1 base from J, leaving 9 bases between. The CDR3 nucleotides read TGTGCCAGCAGCTTATTCCAGGGGTCCTACAATGAGCAGTTCTTC. As protein: CASSLFQGSYNEQFF.

V and J are TRBV19 and TRBJ2-1, with 8 bases identical to TRBD2. This CDR3 spans 17 amino acids. Germline loops: CDR1 LNHDA, CDR2 SQIVND (reference sequence). V lost 6 bases to trimming and J lost 4 bases; unmatched junction nucleotides: 14. The CDR3 DNA follows: TGTGCCAGTAGCCAGGCCCCCACTAGCGGCTATTACAATGAGCAGTTCTTC. This translates into CASSQAPTSGYYNEQFF.

This clonotype came up many times. J is TRBJ1-3 and V is TRBV12-3 or TRBV12-4; D ambiguous. The V and J ends lost 7 bases and 4 bases respectively, with 8 bases between them. This CDR3 has 12 amino acids. For the CDR3, the DNA is TGTGCCAGCAAACCCGTCGGAAACACCATATATTTT. It codes for CASKPVGNTIYF.

The chain links TRBV24-1 to TRBJ1-4; D remains ambiguous. V lost 3 bases to trimming and J lost 5 bases, with 3 bases between them. The CDR3 is 12 amino acids. CDR1 and CDR2 from the germline V gene are KGHDR and SFDVKD. The CDR3 loop reads CATSDRNEKLFF. The CDR3 coding sequence is TGTGCCACCAGTGATCGGAATGAAAAACTGTTTTTT.